This T cell receptor (beta chain) comes out of a study of OX40 agonist ivuxolimab in advanced cancers. Study overall: People in dose escalation had one of these cancers: hepatocellular carcinoma, melanoma, renal cell or head and neck cancer.

The V gene's germline CDR1 is SQVTM and CDR2 ANQGSEA. This CDR3 is built from 14 residues. Points on this clone: Its antigen is undetermined.

No patient had autoimmune disease or received systemic immunosuppression. Baseline was the first blood sampling point, followed by cycle 4 day 1 and cycle 7 day 1. Study-wide findings and caveats: Averaging showed that CD8+ T cells had more expanded clones than CD4+ did.

TCRdb keeps only in-frame clones here, not all; method: immunoSEQ multiplex PCR. The profile covers about 15,000 clones, with 80% to 90% appearing a single time and over 35% taken by the ten largest. The sequencing here drew on CD4+ or CD8+ T cells sorted from blood, taken in a trial of the OX40 agonist ivuxolimab. V is TRBV29-1 and J is TRBJ2-5; TRBD1 might be the D (5 bases). The assigned J gene may be wrong: the sequence end matches TRBJ2-7 better. The receptor's source is an adult with an advanced solid tumor such as melanoma, head and neck, liver or kidney cancer. CDR3 sequence reads: CSVEGTRSPYEQYF. DNA for the CDR3: TGCAGCGTTGAAGGGACACGGAGTCCCTACGAGCAGTACTTC.